The clone carrying this T cell receptor (beta chain) came up once. This record comes from a study of blood T cell repertoires in COVID-19. Here immunoSEQ multiplex PCR was the method, and the copy in TCRdb shows in-frame clones only, minus some. The repertoire consists of 86,000 or so clones, with about nine tenths occurring once and the leading ten covering 4.5% to 6%. V lost 4 bases and J 3 bases, leaving 12 bases between the germline ends. Germline-derived CDR1 and CDR2 are SQVTM and ANQGSEA. The CDR3 covers 13 residues. V usage is TRBV29-1 and J usage is TRBJ2-5, with D possibly being TRBD2 (7 bases). The clonotype originates from a man aged 50 or older with active or convalescent COVID-19. Source material: peripheral blood. CDR3 residues: CSVVGGGEETQYF. The CDR3, as DNA: TGCAGCGTTGTAGGGGGAGGGGAAGAGACCCAGTACTTC.